This T cell receptor beta chain emerged from a study of regulatory T cells in long-lasting Graves disease. Regarding time point: persistent/refractory GD, antithyroid drugs over 5 years with positive TRAb. Extracted RNA from PBMCs served as the source of the TCR library. Looked up from germline, CDR1 is SNHLY and CDR2 is FYNNEI. Trimming shortened V by 6 bases and J by 2 bases, and 7 bases separated the two germline ends. CDR3 length: 12 residues. Libraries of TCR beta came from iRepertoire HTBI primers plus Arm-PCR of CDR3 regions. Each CDR3 protein is one row after TCRdb ran MiXCR on the multiplex PCR reads. The sample has about 470,000 distinct CDR3 sequences; roughly 20% are singletons.

Material: peripheral blood mononuclear cells (PBMCs), obtained when the disease was refractory, from a patient treated with antithyroid drugs. J is TRBJ1-2 and V is TRBV2; D is unresolved. This clonotype was obtained from a female donor with Graves disease. CDR3 in DNA: TGTGCCAGCAGGGGATGGAACTATGGCTACACCTTC. This sequence encodes CASRGWNYGYTF. The full variable domain, with the rest looked up from reference TRBV2 and TRBJ1-2, is EPEVTQTPSHQVTQMGQEVILRCVPISNHLYFYWYRQILGQKVEFLVSFYNNEISEKSEIFDDQFSVERPDGSNFTLKIRSTKLEDSAMYFCASRGWNYGYTFGSGTRLTVV.